Sequencing of this T cell receptor beta chain was carried out in a study of blood T cell repertoires in COVID-19. Study at large: The samples span acute and convalescent COVID-19 from the United States, Italy and Spain.

The CDR3 runs to 16 residues. The germline CDR1 and CDR2 sequences are LGHNA and YSLEER. V lost 8 bases to trimming and J lost 4 bases, with 18 bases between them. TCRdb's copy holds only in-frame clones and misses some; the assay was immunoSEQ multiplex PCR. This sample yields about 480,000 clones, of which roughly 90% are seen a single time; about 2% belongs to the top ten. All enrollees were roughly 18 to 95 years old and from 25 or so US areas. Recovered status applied to Cohort 3 donors who had two consecutive negative PCRs. It also applied to those with clearance or with symptom resolution. This clone has a single count.

Sequencing was performed on PBMCs or T cells enriched from blood (not recorded which). The clonotype comes from a middle-aged woman who had recovered from COVID-19. V usage is TRBV4-3 and J usage is TRBJ2-6; weak D call: TRBD2 (6 bases). CDR3 nucleotide sequence: TGCGCCAGCGGGAGGTTAACTATCTGGGGGGCCAACGTCCTGACTTTC. Protein sequence: CASGRLTIWGANVLTF.